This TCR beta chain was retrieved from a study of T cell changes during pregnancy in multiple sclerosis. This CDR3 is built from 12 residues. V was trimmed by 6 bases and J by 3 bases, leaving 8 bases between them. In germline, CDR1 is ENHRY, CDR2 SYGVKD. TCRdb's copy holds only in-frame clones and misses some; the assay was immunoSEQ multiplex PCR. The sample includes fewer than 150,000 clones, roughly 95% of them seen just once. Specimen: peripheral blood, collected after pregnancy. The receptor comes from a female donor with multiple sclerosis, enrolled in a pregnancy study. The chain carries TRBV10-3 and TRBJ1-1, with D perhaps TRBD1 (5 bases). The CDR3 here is CAIRETDTEAFF. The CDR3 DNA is TGTGCCATCAGGGAGACAGACACTGAAGCTTTCTTT.